A selection of T cell receptor beta chains follows, all from one sample in a study of vaccination effects on CD4 cells after COVID-19. These receptors are not linked to any known antigen. Clones were read by immunoSEQ multiplex PCR, and TCRdb kept only the in-frame ones, dropping some. The table lists around 50,000 clones, 65% to 80% of them singletons, with roughly 5.2% in the top ten. The sequenced sample was CD4+ T cells from PBMCs cultured without peptide, obtained after COVID-19 vaccination. Every receptor here comes from a human donor who had a prior SARS-CoV-2 infection. The CDR3 runs from the conserved cysteine through the conserved F or W. A D gene is named only where the DNA matches it firmly. Size is omitted from some rows. Given values are once, few, many or a class for expanded clones.

d_call | j_call | v_call | clone_size | cdr3_aa | cdr3_nt
TRBD2 | TRBJ2-7 | TRBV6-5 | . | CASSPSGRWYEQYF | TGTGCCAGCAGTCCAAGCGGGAGATGGTACGAGCAGTACTTC
. | TRBJ1-1 | TRBV5-5 | . | CASSLVPGNTEAFF | TGTGCCAGCAGCTTGGTTCCAGGAAACACTGAAGCTTTCTTT
. | TRBJ2-7 | TRBV30 | . | CAWSGSGFSEQYF | TGTGCCTGGAGTGGGTCAGGGTTCTCCGAGCAGTACTTC
. | TRBJ1-2 | TRBV6-5 | . | CASSLDSNYGYTF | TGTGCCAGCAGCCTCGACAGCAACTATGGCTACACCTTC
. | TRBJ1-1 | TRBV2 | . | CASTPWTEAFF | TGTGCCAGCACTCCGTGGACTGAAGCTTTCTTT
. | TRBJ1-2 | TRBV7-2 | . | CASSTAAGSHTF | TGTGCCAGCAGTACTGCGGCCGGTAGCCACACCTTC
TRBD2 | TRBJ2-1 | TRBV5-4 | . | CASSLAGSAGSGEQFF | TGTGCCAGCAGCTTGGCCGGTTCAGCGGGATCAGGTGAGCAGTTCTTC
. | TRBJ2-7 | TRBV11-3 | . | CASQEASSYEQYF | TGTGCCAGCCAAGAGGCCAGTAGCTACGAGCAGTACTTC
TRBD2 | TRBJ2-2 | TRBV4-3 | once | CASSQEPGGVDGELFF | TGCGCCAGCAGCCAAGAACCGGGAGGGGTTGACGGGGAGCTGTTTTTT
TRBD1 | TRBJ2-2 | TRBV4-1 | . | CASSQAGGIAGELFF | TGCGCCAGCAGCCAAGCAGGGGGCATCGCCGGGGAGCTGTTTTTT
TRBD1 | TRBJ2-5 | TRBV24-1 | . | CATSDSRTGIETQYF | TGTGCCACCAGTGATTCCCGGACAGGGATAGAGACCCAGTACTTC
. | TRBJ2-4 | TRBV15 | . | CATSRDYRQSKNIQYF | TGTGCCACCAGCAGAGATTACCGACAGTCCAAAAACATTCAGTACTTC
TRBD1 | TRBJ2-4 | TRBV6-6 | . | CASSAQGVIKNIQYF | TGTGCCAGCAGTGCACAGGGGGTGATCAAAAACATTCAGTACTTC
. | TRBJ2-7 | TRBV7-2 | . | CASSQGAARPDEQYF | TGTGCCAGCAGCCAGGGCGCCGCCAGACCGGACGAGCAGTACTTC
TRBD1 | TRBJ2-7 | TRBV4-3 | . | CASSPAQGAGGQYF | TGCGCCAGCAGCCCGGCACAGGGGGCGGGCGGGCAGTACTTC
. | TRBJ1-3 | TRBV4-1 | . | CASSQGGRSSGNTIYF | TGCGCCAGCAGCCAGGGTGGACGCAGCTCTGGAAACACCATATATTTT
TRBD2 | TRBJ2-2 | TRBV7-3 | . | CASSLAEDGELFF | TGTGCCAGCTCACTAGCGGAGGACGGGGAGCTGTTTTTT
. | TRBJ2-2 | TRBV7-9 | . | CASSPRGELFF | TGTGCCAGCAGCCCCAGGGGGGAGCTGTTTTTT
. | TRBJ2-1 | TRBV30 | . | CAWSSWRSSYNEQFF | TGTGCCTGGAGTTCGTGGCGGAGCTCCTACAATGAGCAGTTCTTC
TRBD1 | TRBJ1-2 | TRBV3-1/TRBV3-2 | . | CASSPIPDRLDGYTF | TGTGCCAGCAGCCCTATTCCGGACAGGTTGGATGGCTACACCTTC
TRBD1 | TRBJ1-6 | TRBV6-6 | . | CASSYDGTGNSPLHF | TGTGCCAGCAGTTACGACGGGACAGGGAATTCACCCCTCCACTTT
. | TRBJ1-2 | TRBV7-2 | . | CASSLKGGNLGYTF | TGTGCCAGCAGCTTAAAGGGAGGAAACTTGGGCTACACCTTC
. | TRBJ1-4 | TRBV11-2 | . | CASSHGGGYEKLFF | TGTGCCAGCAGCCACGGGGGCGGATATGAAAAACTGTTTTTT
. | TRBJ2-2 | TRBV4-3 | . | CASSQDYRGWVIGELFF | TGCGCCAGCAGCCAAGATTATCGGGGGTGGGTAATCGGGGAGCTGTTTTTT
. | TRBJ2-3 | TRBV7-2 | . | CASSFRGPGTDTQYF | TGTGCCAGCAGCTTTCGCGGGCCTGGCACAGATACGCAGTATTTT
. | TRBJ1-1 | TRBV3-1/TRBV3-2 | . | CASSRTIGGAVMGNTEAFF | TGTGCCAGCAGCCGGACAATTGGGGGGGCGGTCATGGGGAACACTGAAGCTTTCTTT
TRBD1 | TRBJ1-2 | TRBV7-2 | once | CASSHTIGTGGGGYTF | TGTGCCAGCAGCCATACCATTGGGACAGGGGGGGGCGGCTACACCTTC
TRBD2 | TRBJ2-1 | TRBV6-1 | . | CASSEDRLAGGEQFF | TGTGCCAGCAGTGAAGATCGGCTAGCGGGAGGTGAGCAGTTCTTC
. | TRBJ1-4 | TRBV7-8 | . | CASSLMGGDNEKLFF | TGTGCCAGCAGCCTCATGGGGGGGGATAATGAAAAACTGTTTTTT
TRBD1 | TRBJ1-4 | TRBV28 | . | CASSSTGDGEKLFF | TGTGCCAGCAGTTCGACAGGGGATGGTGAAAAACTGTTTTTT
TRBD1 | TRBJ1-6 | TRBV6-2/TRBV6-3 | few | CASSDRGAAYNSPLHF | TGTGCCAGCAGCGACAGGGGGGCGGCCTATAATTCACCCCTCCACTTT
. | TRBJ1-1 | TRBV7-9 | . | CASSKGKNTEAFF | TGTGCCAGCAGCAAGGGGAAGAACACTGAAGCTTTCTTT
. | TRBJ2-3 | TRBV4-1 | . | CASSQAGRGPDTQYF | TGCGCCAGCAGCCAAGCCGGGAGGGGGCCAGATACGCAGTATTTT
. | TRBJ2-3 | TRBV30 | . | CAWRRRSANPDTQYF | TGTGCCTGGAGGAGACGATCCGCGAACCCAGATACGCAGTATTTT
. | TRBJ2-3 | TRBV5-6 | . | CASSLVLLSPTDTQYF | TGTGCCAGCAGCTTGGTCCTCTTAAGCCCTACAGATACGCAGTATTTT
. | TRBJ2-5 | TRBV13 | . | CASSYLANAQYF | TGTGCCAGCAGCTATCTAGCGAACGCCCAGTACTTC
. | TRBJ1-1 | TRBV5-6 | few | CASSWQGYTEAFF | TGTGCCAGCAGCTGGCAGGGTTACACTGAAGCTTTCTTT
. | TRBJ1-5 | TRBV9 | few | CASSVAGSYQPQHF | TGTGCCAGCAGCGTAGCAGGGTCATACCAGCCCCAGCATTTT
TRBD1 | TRBJ2-3 | TRBV5-1 | few | CASSDRGGTDTQYF | TGCGCCAGCAGTGACAGGGGGGGCACAGATACGCAGTATTTT
TRBD1 | TRBJ2-6 | TRBV9 | . | CASSMTGGSGANVLTF | TGTGCCAGCAGCATGACAGGGGGGTCTGGGGCCAACGTCCTGACTTTC
TRBD2 | TRBJ2-1 | TRBV4-1 | once | CASSPWGGTEQFF | TGCGCCAGCAGCCCTTGGGGGGGGACCGAGCAGTTCTTC
. | TRBJ1-5 | TRBV21-1 | . | CASSKGTDREYSNQPQHF | TGTGCCAGCAGCAAGGGGACGGACAGGGAGTATAGCAATCAGCCCCAGCATTTT
. | TRBJ1-1 | TRBV7-8 | . | CASSLGDENTEAFF | TGTGCCAGCAGCTTAGGGGACGAGAACACTGAAGCTTTCTTT
. | TRBJ1-1 | TRBV28 | . | CASSLLGIKNTEAFF | TGTGCCAGCAGTTTATTGGGTATAAAGAACACTGAAGCTTTCTTT
. | TRBJ1-2 | TRBV7-2 | . | CASSLAYGTANYGYTF | TGTGCCAGCAGCTTAGCGTACGGCACAGCTAACTATGGCTACACCTTC
. | TRBJ2-5 | TRBV14 | few | CASSQEGAGYNF | TGTGCCAGCAGCCAAGAAGGGGCAGGGTACAACTTC
. | TRBJ2-1 | TRBV2 | . | CASSFTLVRDEQFF | TGTGCCAGCAGTTTCACGTTAGTCCGGGATGAGCAGTTCTTC
TRBD2 | TRBJ2-3 | TRBV3-1/TRBV3-2 | . | CASSQIPAGGLADTQYF | TGTGCCAGCAGCCAAATACCGGCGGGAGGGTTGGCAGATACGCAGTATTTT